Listed here are 9 T cell receptor beta chains from one sample, sequenced in a study of blood T cells in healthy people across ages. The authors ran a second PCR of about 6 to 12 cycles using a sample-barcoded 5' primer and a J-beta primer mix. One entry per CDR3 protein results from TCRdb running MiXCR on the 5' RACE reads. The data show about 1.4 million distinct CDR3 sequences, 55% to 75% seen once. The sequencing sample was made of blood. The receptors were sampled from a man younger than 35 in good health.

In its sample, this clonotype was seen a few times. Here the CDR3 DNA reads TGTGCCAGCAGCATTGGACAGGGAATGACCCAGTACTTC. Encoded protein: CASSIGQGMTQYF. This rearrangement joins TRBV12-3 or TRBV12-4 to TRBJ2-5; 8 bases line up with TRBD1. The CDR3 length is 13 residues. V lost 6 bases, J lost 7 bases, and 7 bases stayed unmatched.

This clonotype has only a few counts. The rearrangement uses TRBV29-1 and TRBJ2-5, with a tentative D call TRBD2 (6 bases). The J call may be faulty, since TRBJ2-7 better matches the DNA end. This CDR3 is 13 amino acids long. Germline CDR1 is SQVTM and CDR2 is ANQGSEA. Here the CDR3 DNA reads TGCAGCGTTGAATCGGGACTCGAGGACGAGCAGTACTTC. This gives the protein CSVESGLEDEQYF.

This sequence joins TRBV7-8 and TRBJ2-5; a weak D match, TRBD1 (6 bases). The germline CDR1 and CDR2 sequences are SGHVS and FQNEAQ. The V end lost 5 bases, the J end lost 13 bases, and 20 bases lay between the germline ends. This CDR3 comprises 13 residues. CDR3 in DNA: TGTGCCAGCAGCCCCTCCGGGACAAGCATTTTGTACTTC. It yields the protein CASSPSGTSILYF.

The CDR3 DNA is TGTGCCAGCAGCATGCCCGGGGGAACCGGGGGCAAGGAGCAGTTCTTC. This translates into CASSMPGGTGGKEQFF. The chain joins TRBV5-4 to TRBJ2-1; TRBD1 or TRBD2 may be the D gene (6 bases each). The CDR3 length is 16 residues. Germline V gene lookup returns CDR1 SGHNT and CDR2 YYREEE (reference sequence). V lost 4 bases and J 10 bases, leaving 24 bases between the germline ends.

This clonotype was seen a few times. The chain has TRBV20-1 and TRBJ2-5; D might be TRBD1 or TRBD2, each matching 6 bases. V was pared by 1 base and J by 4 bases, with 22 bases between. This CDR3 contains 17 residues. Looked up from germline, CDR1 is DFQATT and CDR2 is SNEGSKA (reference sequence). CDR3 nucleotide sequence: TGCAGTGCTAGAGGTCACGACCAGGGGCTAGCGATAGAGACCCAGTACTTC. Translation gives CSARGHDQGLAIETQYF.

The V call is TRBV4-3, the J call TRBJ2-3; 10 bases align to TRBD1. The V segment lost 1 base and the J segment 4 bases; nucleotides outside the gene matches: 8. Germline lookup yields CDR1 LGHNA and CDR2 YSLEER. This CDR3 contains 17 residues. The CDR3 region has the DNA TGCGCCAGCAGCCAAGTCGGGTGGGACAGGGGTTCAGATACGCAGTATTTT. Encoded protein: CASSQVGWDRGSDTQYF.

This clonotype showed up just a few times. The chain joins TRBV11-2 to TRBJ1-2; D call uncertain. The CDR3 length is 14 residues. Trimming pared 0 bases from V and 4 bases from J, leaving 9 bases between. From germline, CDR1 is SGHAT and CDR2 FQNNGV. The CDR3, as DNA: TGTGCCAGCAGCTTAGACAGGCATTCCTATGGCTACACCTTC. It is translated as CASSLDRHSYGYTF. The variable domain in full, completed from reference TRBV11-2 and TRBJ1-2, reads EAGVAQSPRYKIIEKRQSVAFWCNPISGHATLYWYQQILGQGPKLLIQFQNNGVVDDSQLPKDRFSAERLKGVDSTLKIQPAKLEDSAVYLCASSLDRHSYGYTFGSGTRLTVV.

This clonotype was detected ten times or more. The chain carries TRBV6-5 and TRBJ2-3; D is unclear. The V end lost 4 bases, the J end lost 4 bases, and 3 bases lay between the germline ends. This CDR3 spans 11 amino acids. The germline gives CDR1 MNHEY, CDR2 SVGAGI. CDR3: CASSWADTQYF. The CDR3 nucleotides read TGTGCCAGCAGTTGGGCAGATACGCAGTATTTT.

This clonotype was detected only once. This chain links TRBV20-1 with TRBJ2-5; the D gene is possibly TRBD1 (7 bases). The end of the DNA aligns better with TRBJ2-7, so the J call may be wrong. Per the germline V gene, CDR1 is DFQATT and CDR2 is SNEGSKA (reference sequence). This CDR3 comprises 16 residues. The CDR3 DNA is TGCAGTGCTAGAGATCGGAGGGACAGCGCTTACTACGAGCAGTACTTC. Encoded protein: CSARDRRDSAYYEQYF.